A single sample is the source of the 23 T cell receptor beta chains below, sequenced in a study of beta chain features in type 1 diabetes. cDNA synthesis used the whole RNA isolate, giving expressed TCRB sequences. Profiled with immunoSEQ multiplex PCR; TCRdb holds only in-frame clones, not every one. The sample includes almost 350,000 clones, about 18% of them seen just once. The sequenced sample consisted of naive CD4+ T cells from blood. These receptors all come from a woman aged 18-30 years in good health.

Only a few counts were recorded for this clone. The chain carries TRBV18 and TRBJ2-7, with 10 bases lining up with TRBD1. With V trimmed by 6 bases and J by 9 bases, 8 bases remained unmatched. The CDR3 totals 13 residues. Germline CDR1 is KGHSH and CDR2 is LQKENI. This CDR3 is CASSGTGVGVQYF. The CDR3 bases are TGTGCCAGCTCCGGGACAGGGGTTGGTGTGCAGTACTTC.

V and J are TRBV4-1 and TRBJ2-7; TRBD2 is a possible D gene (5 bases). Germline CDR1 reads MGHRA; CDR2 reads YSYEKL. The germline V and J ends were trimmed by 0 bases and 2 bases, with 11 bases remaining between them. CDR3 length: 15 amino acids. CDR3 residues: CASSQELRGPYEQYF. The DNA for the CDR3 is TGCGCCAGCAGCCAAGAACTGCGAGGGCCCTACGAGCAGTACTTC.

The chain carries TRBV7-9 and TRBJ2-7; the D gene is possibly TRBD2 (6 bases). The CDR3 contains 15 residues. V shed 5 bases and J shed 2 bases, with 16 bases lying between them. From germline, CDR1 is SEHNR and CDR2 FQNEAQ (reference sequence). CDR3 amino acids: CASSPPGLRTYEQYF. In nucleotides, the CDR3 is TGTGCCAGCAGCCCCCCGGGACTGAGGACCTACGAGCAGTACTTC.

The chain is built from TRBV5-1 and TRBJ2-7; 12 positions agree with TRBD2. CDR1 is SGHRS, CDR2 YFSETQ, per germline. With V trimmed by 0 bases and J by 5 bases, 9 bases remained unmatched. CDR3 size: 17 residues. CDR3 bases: TGCGCCAGCAGCTTGGGAAACCTAGCGGGAGGGCCCGACGAGCAGTACTTC. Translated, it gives CASSLGNLAGGPDEQYF.

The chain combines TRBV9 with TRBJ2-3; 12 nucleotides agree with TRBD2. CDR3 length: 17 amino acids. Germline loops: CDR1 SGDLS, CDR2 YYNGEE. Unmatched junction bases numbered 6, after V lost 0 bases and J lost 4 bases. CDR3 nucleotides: TGTGCCAGCAGCGTAGGACTAGCGGGAGTAGGCCCAGATACGCAGTATTTT. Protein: CASSVGLAGVGPDTQYF.

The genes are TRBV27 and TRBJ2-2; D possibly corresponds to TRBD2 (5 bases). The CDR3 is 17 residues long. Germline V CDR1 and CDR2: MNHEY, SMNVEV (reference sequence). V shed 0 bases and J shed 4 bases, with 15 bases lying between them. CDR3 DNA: TGTGCCAGCAGTTTATCCCTACTAGAATCCAGCACCGGGGAGCTGTTTTTT. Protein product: CASSLSLLESSTGELFF.

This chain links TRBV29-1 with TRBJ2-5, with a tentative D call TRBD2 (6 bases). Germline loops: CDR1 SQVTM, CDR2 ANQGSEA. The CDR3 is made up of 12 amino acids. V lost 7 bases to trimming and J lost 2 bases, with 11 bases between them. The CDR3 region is CSAPGLQETQYF. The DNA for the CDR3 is TGCAGCGCCCCGGGACTGCAAGAGACCCAGTACTTC.

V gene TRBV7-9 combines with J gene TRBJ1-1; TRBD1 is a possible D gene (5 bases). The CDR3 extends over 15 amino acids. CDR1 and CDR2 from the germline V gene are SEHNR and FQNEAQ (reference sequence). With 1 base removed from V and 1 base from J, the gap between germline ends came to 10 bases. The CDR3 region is CASSLVEGPNTEAFF. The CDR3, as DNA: TGTGCCAGCAGCTTAGTGGAGGGACCGAACACTGAAGCTTTCTTT.

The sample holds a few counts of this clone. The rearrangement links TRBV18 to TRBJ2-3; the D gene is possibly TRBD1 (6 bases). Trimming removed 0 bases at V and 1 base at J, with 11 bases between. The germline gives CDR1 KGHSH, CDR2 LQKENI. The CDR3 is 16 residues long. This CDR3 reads CASSPPGGVGTDTQYF. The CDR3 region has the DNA TGTGCCAGCTCACCACCAGGGGGTGTGGGCACAGATACGCAGTATTTT.

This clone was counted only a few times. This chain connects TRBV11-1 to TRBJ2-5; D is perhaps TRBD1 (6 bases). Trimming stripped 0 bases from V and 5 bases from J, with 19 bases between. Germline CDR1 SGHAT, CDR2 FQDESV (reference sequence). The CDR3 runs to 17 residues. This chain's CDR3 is CASSLALNRVGAETQYF. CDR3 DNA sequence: TGTGCCAGCAGCTTAGCCCTTAACAGGGTAGGAGCGGAGACCCAGTACTTC.

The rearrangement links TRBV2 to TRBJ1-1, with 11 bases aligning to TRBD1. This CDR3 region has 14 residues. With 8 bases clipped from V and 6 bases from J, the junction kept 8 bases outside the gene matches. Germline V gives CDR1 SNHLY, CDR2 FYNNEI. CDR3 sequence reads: CASLGQGASSEAFF. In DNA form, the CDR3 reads TGTGCCAGCCTAGGACAGGGGGCTAGTTCTGAAGCTTTCTTT.

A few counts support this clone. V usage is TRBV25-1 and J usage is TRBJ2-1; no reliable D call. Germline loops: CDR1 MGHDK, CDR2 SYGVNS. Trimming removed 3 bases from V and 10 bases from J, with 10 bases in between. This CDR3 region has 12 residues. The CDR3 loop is CASSDPHEEQFF. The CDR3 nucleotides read TGTGCCAGCAGTGACCCACACGAAGAGCAGTTCTTC.

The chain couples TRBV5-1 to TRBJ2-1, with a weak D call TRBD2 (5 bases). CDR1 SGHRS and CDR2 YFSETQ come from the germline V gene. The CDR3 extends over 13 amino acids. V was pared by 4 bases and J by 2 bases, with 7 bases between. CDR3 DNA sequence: TGCGCCAGCAGCACCGGGACCTACAATGAGCAGTTCTTC. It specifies CASSTGTYNEQFF.

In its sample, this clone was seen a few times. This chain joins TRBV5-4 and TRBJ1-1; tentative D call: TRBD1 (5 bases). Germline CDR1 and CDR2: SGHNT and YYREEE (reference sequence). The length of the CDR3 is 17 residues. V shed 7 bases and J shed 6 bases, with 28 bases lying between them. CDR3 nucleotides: TGTGCCAGCGGGGCTCAACGGTTCTCCGGCCTAGAAGCTGAAGCTTTCTTT. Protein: CASGAQRFSGLEAEAFF.

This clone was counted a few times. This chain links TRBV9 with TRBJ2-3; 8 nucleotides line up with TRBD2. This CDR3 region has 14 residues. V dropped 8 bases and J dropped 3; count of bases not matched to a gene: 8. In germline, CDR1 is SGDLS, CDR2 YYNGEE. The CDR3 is CASNPGLETDTQYF. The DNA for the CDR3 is TGTGCCAGTAACCCGGGACTAGAGACAGATACGCAGTATTTT. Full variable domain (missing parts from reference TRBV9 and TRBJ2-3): DSGVTQTPKHLITATGQRVTLRCSPRSGDLSVYWYQQSLDQGLQFLIQYYNGEERAKGNILERFSAQQFPDLHSELNLSSLELGDSALYFCASNPGLETDTQYFGPGTRLTVL.

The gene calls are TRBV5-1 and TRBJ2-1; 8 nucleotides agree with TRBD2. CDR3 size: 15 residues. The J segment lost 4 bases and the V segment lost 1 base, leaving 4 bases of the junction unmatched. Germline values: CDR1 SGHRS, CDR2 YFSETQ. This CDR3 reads CASSLSLAGYNEQFF. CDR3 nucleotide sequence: TGCGCCAGCAGCTTGAGCCTAGCGGGTTACAATGAGCAGTTCTTC.

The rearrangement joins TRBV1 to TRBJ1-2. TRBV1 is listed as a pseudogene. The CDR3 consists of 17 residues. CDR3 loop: CTSSHALRETPNYGYTF. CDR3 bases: TGCACCAGCAGCCATGCACTGAGAGAAACCCCTAACTATGGCTACACCTTC.

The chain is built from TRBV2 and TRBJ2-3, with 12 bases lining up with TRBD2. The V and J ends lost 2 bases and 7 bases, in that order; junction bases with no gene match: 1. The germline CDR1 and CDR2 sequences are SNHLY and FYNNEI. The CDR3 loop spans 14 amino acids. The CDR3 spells CASSETSGGYTQYF. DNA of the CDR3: TGTGCCAGCAGTGAAACTAGCGGGGGGTATACGCAGTATTTT.

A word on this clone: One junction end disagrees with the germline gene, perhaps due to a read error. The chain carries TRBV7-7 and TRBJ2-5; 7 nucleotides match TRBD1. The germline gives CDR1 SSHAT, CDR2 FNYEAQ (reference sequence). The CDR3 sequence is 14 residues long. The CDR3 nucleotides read TGTGCTAGCAGCACTTCGACAGGGTTGGGGACCCAGTACTTC. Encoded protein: CASSTSTGLGTQYF.

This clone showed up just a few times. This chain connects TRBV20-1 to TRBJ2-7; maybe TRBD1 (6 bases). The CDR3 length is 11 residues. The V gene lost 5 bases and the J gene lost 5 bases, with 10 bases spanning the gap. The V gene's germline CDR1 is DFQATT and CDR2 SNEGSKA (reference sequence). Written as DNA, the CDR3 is TGCAGTGCTGGGGGCCCACACGAGCAGTACTTC. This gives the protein CSAGGPHEQYF.

CDR3 nucleotide sequence: TGTGCCAGCAGTGTCCTCCCCGGGGAGCTGTTTTTT. Protein product: CASSVLPGELFF. The chain joins TRBV25-1 to TRBJ2-2; D gene unclear. The CDR3 length is 12 residues. Germline V CDR1 and CDR2: MGHDK, SYGVNS. V shed 4 bases and J shed 6 bases, with 6 bases lying between them.

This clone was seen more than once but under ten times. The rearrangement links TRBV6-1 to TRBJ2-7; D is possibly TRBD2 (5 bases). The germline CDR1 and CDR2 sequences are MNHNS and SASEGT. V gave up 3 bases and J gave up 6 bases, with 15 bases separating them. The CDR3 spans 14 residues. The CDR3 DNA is TGTGCCAGCAGTGAGCGGGTCGGTCTCTCCGAGCAGTACTTC. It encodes CASSERVGLSEQYF.

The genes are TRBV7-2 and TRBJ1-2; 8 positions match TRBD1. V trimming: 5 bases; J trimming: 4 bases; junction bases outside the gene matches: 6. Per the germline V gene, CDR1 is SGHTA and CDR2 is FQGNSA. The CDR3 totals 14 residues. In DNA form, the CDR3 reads TGTGCCAGCAGCATAGGGACAGGCATCTATGGCTACACCTTC. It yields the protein CASSIGTGIYGYTF.